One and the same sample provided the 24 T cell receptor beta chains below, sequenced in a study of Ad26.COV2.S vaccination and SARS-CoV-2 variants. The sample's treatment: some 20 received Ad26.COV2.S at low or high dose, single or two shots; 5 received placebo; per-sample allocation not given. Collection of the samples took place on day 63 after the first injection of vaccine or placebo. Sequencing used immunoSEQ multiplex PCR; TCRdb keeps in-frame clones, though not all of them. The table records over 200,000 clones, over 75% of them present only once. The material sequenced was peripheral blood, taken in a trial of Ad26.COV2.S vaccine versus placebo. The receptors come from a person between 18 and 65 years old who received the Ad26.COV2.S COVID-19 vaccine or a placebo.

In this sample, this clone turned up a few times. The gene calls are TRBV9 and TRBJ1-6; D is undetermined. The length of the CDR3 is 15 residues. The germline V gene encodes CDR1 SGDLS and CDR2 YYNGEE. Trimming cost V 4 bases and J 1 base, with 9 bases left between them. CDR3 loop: CASSPAVSYNSPLHF. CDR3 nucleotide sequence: TGTGCCAGCAGCCCAGCCGTTTCCTATAATTCACCCCTCCACTTT.

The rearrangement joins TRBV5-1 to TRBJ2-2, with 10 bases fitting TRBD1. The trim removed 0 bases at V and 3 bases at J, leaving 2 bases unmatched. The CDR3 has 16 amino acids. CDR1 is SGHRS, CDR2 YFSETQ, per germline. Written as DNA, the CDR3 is TGCGCCAGCAGCTTGGGACAGGGGGCGTACACCGGGGAGCTGTTTTTT. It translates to CASSLGQGAYTGELFF.

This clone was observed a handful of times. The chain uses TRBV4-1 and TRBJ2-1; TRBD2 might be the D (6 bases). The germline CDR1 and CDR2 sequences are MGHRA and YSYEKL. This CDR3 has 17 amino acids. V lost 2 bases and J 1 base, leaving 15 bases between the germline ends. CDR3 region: CASSQPRLVRSYNEQFF. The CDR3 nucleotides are TGCGCCAGCAGCCAACCCCGACTAGTAAGGTCCTACAATGAGCAGTTCTTC.

The CDR3 reads CASRPGQGTYEQYF. In nucleotides, the CDR3 is TGTGCCAGCAGGCCCGGGCAGGGGACCTACGAGCAGTACTTC. The chain links TRBV6-5 to TRBJ2-7; D might be TRBD1 (6 bases). The length of the CDR3 is 14 residues. The V end was cut by 6 bases, the J end by 2 bases, with 14 bases between. Per the germline V gene, CDR1 is MNHEY and CDR2 is SVGAGI.

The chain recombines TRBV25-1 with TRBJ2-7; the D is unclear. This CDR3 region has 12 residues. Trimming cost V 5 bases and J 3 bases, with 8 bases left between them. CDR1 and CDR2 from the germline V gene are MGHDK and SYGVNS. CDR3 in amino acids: CASSLTVYEQYF. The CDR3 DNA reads TGTGCCAGCAGTCTGACCGTCTACGAGCAGTACTTC.

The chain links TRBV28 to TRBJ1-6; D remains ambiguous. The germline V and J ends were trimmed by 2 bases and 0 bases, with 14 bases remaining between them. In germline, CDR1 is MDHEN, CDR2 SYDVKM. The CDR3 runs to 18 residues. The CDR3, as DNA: TGTGCCAGCAGTTTACTAGGGCAGCCAAGCTCCTATAATTCACCCCTCCACTTT. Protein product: CASSLLGQPSSYNSPLHF.

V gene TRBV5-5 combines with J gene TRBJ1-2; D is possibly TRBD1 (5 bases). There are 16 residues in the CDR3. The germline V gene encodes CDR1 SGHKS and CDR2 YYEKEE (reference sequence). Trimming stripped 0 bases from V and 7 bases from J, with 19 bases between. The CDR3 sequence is CASSLGPGGAIGGYTF. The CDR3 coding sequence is TGTGCCAGCAGCTTGGGCCCGGGAGGGGCTATCGGTGGCTACACCTTC.

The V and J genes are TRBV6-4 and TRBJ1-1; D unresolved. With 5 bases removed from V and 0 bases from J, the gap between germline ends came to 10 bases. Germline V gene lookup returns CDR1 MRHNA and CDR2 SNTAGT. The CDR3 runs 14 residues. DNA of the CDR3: TGTGCCAGCAGTCAGGACCGCATGAACACTGAAGCTTTCTTT. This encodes CASSQDRMNTEAFF.

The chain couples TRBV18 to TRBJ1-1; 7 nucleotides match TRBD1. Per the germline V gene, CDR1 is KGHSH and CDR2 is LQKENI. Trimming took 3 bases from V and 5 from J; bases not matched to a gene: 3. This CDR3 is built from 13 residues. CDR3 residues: CASSPRQGTEAFF. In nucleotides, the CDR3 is TGTGCCAGCTCACCCAGACAGGGAACTGAAGCTTTCTTT.

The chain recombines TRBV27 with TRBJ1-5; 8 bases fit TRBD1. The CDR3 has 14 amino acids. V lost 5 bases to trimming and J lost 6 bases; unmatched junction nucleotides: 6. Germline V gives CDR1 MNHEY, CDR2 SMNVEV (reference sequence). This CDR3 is CASSPWTGSQPQHF. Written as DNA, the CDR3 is TGTGCCAGCAGTCCTTGGACAGGGTCTCAGCCCCAGCATTTT.

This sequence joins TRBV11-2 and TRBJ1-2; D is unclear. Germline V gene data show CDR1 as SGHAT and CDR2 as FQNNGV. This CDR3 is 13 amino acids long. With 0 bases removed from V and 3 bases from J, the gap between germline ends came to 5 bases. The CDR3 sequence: CASSLEGDYGYTF. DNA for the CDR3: TGTGCCAGCAGCTTAGAGGGAGACTATGGCTACACCTTC.

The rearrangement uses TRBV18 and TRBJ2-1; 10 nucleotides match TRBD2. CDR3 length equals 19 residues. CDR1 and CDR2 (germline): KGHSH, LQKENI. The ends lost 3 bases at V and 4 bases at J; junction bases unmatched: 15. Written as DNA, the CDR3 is TGTGCCAGCTCACCTCTCGGGCTAGCGGGAGATCTGGGGTACAATGAGCAGTTCTTC. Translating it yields CASSPLGLAGDLGYNEQFF.

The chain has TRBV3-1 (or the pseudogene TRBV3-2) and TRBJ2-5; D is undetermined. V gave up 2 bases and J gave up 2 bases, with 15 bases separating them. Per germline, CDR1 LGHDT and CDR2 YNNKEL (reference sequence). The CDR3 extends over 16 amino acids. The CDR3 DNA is TGTGCCAGCAGCCAAATCGATGACGGTCCACAAGAGACCCAGTACTTC. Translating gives CASSQIDDGPQETQYF.

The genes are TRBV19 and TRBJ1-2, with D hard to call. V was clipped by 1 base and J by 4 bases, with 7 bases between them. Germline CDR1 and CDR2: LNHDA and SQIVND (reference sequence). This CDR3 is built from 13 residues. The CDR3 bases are TGTGCCAGTAGTATAGGGGTAACCTATGGCTACACCTTC. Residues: CASSIGVTYGYTF.

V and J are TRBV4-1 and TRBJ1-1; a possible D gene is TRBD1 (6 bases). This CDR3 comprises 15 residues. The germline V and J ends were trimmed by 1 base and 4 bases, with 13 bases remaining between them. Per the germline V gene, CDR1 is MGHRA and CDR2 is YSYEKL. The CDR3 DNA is TGCGCCAGCAGCCAAGTGATATCAGGGGTCACTGAAGCTTTCTTT. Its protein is CASSQVISGVTEAFF.

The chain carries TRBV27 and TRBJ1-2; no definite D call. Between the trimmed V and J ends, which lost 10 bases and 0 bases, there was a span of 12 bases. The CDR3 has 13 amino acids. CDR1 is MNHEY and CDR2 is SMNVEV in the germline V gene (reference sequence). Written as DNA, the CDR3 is TGTGCCACCTCCAGCGGGCCTAACTATGGCTACACCTTC. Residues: CATSSGPNYGYTF.

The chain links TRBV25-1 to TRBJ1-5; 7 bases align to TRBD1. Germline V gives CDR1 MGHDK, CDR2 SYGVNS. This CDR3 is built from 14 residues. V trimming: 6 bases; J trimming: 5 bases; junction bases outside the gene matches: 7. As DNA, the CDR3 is TGTGCCAGCAGCCCCACAGGGGTTCATCAGCCCCAGCATTTT. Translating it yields CASSPTGVHQPQHF.

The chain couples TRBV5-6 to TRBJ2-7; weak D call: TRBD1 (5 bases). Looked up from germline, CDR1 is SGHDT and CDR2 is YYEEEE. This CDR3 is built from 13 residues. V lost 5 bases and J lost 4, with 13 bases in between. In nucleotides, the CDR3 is TGTGCCAGCAGGCTGGACACCGGTTACGAGCAGTACTTC. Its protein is CASRLDTGYEQYF.

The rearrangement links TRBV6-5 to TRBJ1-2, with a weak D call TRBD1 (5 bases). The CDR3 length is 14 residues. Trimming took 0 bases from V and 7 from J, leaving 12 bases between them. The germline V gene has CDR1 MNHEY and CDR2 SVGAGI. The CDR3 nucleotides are TGTGCCAGCAGTTACTCGGAGGGGTCCGCTGGCTACACCTTC. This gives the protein CASSYSEGSAGYTF.

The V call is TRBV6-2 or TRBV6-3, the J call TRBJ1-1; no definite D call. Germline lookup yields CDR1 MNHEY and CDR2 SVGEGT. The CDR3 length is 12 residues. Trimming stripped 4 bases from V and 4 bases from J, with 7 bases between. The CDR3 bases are TGTGCCAGCAGTTCGCTGGGCACTGAAGCTTTCTTT. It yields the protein CASSSLGTEAFF.

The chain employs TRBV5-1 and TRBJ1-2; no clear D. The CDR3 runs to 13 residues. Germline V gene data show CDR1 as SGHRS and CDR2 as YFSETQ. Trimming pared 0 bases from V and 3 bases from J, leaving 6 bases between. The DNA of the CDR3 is TGCGCCAGCAGCTTGGACCGGTACTATGGCTACACCTTC. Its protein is CASSLDRYYGYTF.

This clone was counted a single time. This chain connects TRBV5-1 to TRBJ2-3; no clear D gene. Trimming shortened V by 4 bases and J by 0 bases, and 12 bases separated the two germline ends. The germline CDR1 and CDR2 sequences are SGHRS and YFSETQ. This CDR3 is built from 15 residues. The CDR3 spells CASSLDTPSTDTQYF. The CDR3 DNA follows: TGCGCCAGCAGCCTTGACACCCCTAGCACAGATACGCAGTATTTT. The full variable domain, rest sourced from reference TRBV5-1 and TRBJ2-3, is KAGVTQTPRYLIKTRGQQVTLSCSPISGHRSVSWYQQTPGQGLQFLFEYFSETQRNKGNFPGRFSGRQFSNSRSEMNVSTLELGDSALYLCASSLDTPSTDTQYFGPGTRLTVL.

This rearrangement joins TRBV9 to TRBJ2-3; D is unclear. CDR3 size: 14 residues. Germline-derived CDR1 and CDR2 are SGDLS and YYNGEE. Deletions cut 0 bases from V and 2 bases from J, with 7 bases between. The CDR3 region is CASSVGSNTDTQYF. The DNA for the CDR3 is TGTGCCAGCAGCGTAGGGTCAAACACAGATACGCAGTATTTT. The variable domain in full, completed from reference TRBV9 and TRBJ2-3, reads DSGVTQTPKHLITATGQRVTLRCSPRSGDLSVYWYQQSLDQGLQFLIQYYNGEERAKGNILERFSAQQFPDLHSELNLSSLELGDSALYFCASSVGSNTDTQYFGPGTRLTVL.

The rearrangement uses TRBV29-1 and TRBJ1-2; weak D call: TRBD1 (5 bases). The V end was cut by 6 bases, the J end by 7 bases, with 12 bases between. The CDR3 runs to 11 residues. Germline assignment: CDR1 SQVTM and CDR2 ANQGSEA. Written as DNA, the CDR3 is TGCAGCGTGACCTGGGGCCGTGGCTACACCTTC. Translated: CSVTWGRGYTF.